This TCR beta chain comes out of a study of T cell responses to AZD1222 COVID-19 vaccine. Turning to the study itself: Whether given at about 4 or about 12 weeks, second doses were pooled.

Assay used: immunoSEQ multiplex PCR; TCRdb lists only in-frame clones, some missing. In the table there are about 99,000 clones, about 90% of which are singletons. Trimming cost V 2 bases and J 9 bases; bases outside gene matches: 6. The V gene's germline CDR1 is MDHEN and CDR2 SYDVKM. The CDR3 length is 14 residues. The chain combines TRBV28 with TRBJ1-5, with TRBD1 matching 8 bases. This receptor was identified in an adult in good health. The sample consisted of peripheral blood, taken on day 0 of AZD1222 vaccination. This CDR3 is CASSLGTGWRPQHF. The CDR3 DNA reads TGTGCCAGCAGTTTAGGGACAGGCTGGCGGCCCCAGCATTTT.